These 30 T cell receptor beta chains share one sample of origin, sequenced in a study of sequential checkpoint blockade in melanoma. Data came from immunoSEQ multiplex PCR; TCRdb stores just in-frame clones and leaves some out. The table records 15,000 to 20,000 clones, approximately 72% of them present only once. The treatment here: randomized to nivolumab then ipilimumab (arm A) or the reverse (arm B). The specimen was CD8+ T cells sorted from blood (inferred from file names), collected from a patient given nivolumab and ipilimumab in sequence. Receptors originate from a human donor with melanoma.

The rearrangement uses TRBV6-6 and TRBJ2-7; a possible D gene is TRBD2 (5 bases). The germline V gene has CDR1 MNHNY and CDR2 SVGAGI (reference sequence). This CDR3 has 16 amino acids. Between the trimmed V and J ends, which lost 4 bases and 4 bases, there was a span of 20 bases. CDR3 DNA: TGTGCCAGCAGTTTAGGACGGGGAAATGGATTTTACGAGCAGTACTTC. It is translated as CASSLGRGNGFYEQYF.

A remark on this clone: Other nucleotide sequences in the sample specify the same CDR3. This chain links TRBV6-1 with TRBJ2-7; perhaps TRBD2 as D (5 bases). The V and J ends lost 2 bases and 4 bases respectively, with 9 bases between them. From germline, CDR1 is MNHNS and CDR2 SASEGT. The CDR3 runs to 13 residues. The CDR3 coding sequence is TGTGCCAGCAGTGAAAGAGGACTGTACGAGCAGTACTTC. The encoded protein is CASSERGLYEQYF.

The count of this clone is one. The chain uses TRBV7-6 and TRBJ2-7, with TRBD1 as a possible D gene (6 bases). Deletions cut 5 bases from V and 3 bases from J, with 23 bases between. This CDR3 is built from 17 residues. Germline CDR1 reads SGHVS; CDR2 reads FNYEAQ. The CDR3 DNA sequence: TGTGCCAGCAGCCCCCAGCCCCGGGGCAGGGGTCACTACGAGCAGTACTTC. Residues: CASSPQPRGRGHYEQYF. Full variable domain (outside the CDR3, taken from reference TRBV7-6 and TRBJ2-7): GAGVSQSPRYKVTKRGQDVALRCDPISGHVSLYWYRQALGQGPEFLTYFNYEAQQDKSGLPNDRFSAERPEGSISTLTIQRTEQRDSAMYRCASSPQPRGRGHYEQYFGPGTRLTVT.

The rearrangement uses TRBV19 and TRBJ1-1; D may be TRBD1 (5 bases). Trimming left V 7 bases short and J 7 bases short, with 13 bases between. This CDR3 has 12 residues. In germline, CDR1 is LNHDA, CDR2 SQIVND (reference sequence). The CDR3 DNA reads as TGTGCCAGTACCCAGGGTCACCGTGAAGCTTTCTTT. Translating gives CASTQGHREAFF.

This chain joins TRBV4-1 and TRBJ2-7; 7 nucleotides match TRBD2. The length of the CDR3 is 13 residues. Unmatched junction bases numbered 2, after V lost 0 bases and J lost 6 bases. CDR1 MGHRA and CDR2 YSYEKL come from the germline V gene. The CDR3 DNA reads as TGCGCCAGCAGCCAAGATCGGGGGGTCGAGCAGTACTTC. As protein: CASSQDRGVEQYF.

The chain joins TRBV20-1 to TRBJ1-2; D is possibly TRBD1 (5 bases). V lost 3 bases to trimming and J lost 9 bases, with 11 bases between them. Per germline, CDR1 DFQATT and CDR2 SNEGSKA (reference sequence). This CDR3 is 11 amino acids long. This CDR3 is CSARGLYRYTF. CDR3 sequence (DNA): TGCAGTGCTAGGGGGCTCTACCGCTACACCTTC.

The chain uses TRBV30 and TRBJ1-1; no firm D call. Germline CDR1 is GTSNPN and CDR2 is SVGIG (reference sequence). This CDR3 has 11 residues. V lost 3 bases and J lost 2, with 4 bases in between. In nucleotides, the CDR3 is TGTGCCTGGAGCCTAAACACTGAAGCTTTCTTT. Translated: CAWSLNTEAFF.

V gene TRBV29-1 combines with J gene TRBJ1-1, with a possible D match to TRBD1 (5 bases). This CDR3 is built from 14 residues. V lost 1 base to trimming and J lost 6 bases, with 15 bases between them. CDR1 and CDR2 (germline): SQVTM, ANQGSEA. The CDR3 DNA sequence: TGCAGCGTTGAAGGGGGACTTCAGGGCGCTGAAGCTTTCTTT. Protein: CSVEGGLQGAEAFF.

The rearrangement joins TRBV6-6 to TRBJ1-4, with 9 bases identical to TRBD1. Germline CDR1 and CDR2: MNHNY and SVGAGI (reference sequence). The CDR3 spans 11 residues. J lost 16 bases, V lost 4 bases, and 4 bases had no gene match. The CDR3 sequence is CASSSGQGTFF. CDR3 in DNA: TGTGCCAGCAGTTCCGGACAGGGGACGTTTTTT.

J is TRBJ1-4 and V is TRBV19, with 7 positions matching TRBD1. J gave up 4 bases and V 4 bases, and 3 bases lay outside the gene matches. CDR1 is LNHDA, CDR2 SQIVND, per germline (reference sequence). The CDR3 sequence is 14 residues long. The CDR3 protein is CASSTDRLNEKLFF. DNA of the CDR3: TGTGCCAGTAGTACGGACAGGCTTAATGAAAAACTGTTTTTT.

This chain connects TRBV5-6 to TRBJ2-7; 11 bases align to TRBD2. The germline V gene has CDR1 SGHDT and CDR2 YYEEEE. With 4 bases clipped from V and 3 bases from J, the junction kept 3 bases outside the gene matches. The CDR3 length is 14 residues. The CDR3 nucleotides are TGTGCCAGCAGCCTAGGGACTAGCGGCTACGAGCAGTACTTC. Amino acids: CASSLGTSGYEQYF.

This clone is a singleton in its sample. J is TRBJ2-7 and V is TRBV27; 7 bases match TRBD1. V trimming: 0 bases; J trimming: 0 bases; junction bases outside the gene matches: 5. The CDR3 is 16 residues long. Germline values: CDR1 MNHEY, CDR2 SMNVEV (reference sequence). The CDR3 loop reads CASSLSSWDSSYEQYF. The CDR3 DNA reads TGTGCCAGCAGTTTATCGAGTTGGGACAGCTCCTACGAGCAGTACTTC.

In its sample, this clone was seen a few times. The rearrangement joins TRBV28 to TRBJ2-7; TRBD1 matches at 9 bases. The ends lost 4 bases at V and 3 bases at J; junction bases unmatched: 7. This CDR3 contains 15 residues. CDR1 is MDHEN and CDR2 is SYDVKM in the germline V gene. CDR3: CASSWGPGQGYEQYF. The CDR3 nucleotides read TGTGCCAGCAGTTGGGGACCGGGACAGGGCTACGAGCAGTACTTC.

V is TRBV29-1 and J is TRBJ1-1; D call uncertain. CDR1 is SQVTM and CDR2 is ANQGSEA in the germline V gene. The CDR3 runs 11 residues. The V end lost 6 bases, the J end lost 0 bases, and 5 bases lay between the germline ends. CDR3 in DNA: TGCAGCGTCCCCTTGAACACTGAAGCTTTCTTT. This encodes CSVPLNTEAFF.

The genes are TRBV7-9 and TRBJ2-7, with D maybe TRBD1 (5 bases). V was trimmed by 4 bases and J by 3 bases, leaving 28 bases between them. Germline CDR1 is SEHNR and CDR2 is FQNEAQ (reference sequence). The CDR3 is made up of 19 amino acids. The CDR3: CASSYPQGKKAFGVYEQYF. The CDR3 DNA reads TGTGCCAGCAGCTACCCCCAGGGCAAGAAAGCGTTCGGTGTCTACGAGCAGTACTTC.

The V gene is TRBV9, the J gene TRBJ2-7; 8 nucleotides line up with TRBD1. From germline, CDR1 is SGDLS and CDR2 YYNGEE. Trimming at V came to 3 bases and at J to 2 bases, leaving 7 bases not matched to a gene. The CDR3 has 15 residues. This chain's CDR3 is CASSGGRTGPYEQYF. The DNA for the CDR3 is TGTGCCAGCAGCGGTGGGAGGACAGGGCCCTACGAGCAGTACTTC.

The CDR3 sequence: CASSVKGGRDTEAFF. In DNA, the CDR3 is TGTGCCAGCAGTGTAAAAGGTGGGAGGGACACTGAAGCTTTCTTT. This sequence joins TRBV2 and TRBJ1-1; D uncertain. CDR1 and CDR2 (germline): SNHLY, FYNNEI. V was clipped by 4 bases and J by 3 bases, with 15 bases between them. The CDR3 totals 15 residues.

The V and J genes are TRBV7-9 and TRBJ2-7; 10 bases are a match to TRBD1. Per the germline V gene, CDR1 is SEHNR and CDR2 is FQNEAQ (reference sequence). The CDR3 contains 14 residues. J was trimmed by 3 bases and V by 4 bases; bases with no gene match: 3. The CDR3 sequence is CASSWRDRGYEQYF. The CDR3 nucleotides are TGTGCCAGCAGCTGGCGGGACAGGGGCTACGAGCAGTACTTC.

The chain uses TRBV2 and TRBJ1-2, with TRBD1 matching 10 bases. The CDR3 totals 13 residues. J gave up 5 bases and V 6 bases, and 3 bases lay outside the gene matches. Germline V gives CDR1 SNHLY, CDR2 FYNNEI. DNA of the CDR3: TGTGCCAGCAGAGACAGGGGGCAATATGGCTACACCTTC. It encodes CASRDRGQYGYTF. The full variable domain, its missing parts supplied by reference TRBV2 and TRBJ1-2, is EPEVTQTPSHQVTQMGQEVILRCVPISNHLYFYWYRQILGQKVEFLVSFYNNEISEKSEIFDDQFSVERPDGSNFTLKIRSTKLEDSAMYFCASRDRGQYGYTFGSGTRLTVV.

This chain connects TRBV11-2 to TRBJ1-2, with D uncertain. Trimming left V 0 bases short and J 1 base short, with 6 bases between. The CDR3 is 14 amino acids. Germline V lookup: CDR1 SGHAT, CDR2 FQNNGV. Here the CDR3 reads CASSLDSGNYGYTF. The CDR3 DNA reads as TGTGCCAGCAGCTTAGATTCCGGTAACTATGGCTACACCTTC.

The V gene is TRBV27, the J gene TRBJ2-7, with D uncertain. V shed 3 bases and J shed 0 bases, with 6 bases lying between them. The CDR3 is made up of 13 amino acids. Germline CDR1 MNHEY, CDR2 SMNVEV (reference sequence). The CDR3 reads CASSLTPSYEQYF. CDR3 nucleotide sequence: TGTGCCAGCAGTTTGACTCCCTCCTACGAGCAGTACTTC.

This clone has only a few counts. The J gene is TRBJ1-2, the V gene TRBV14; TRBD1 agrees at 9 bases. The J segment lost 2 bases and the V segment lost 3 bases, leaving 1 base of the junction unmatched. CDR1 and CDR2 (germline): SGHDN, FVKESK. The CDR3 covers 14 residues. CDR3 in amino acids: CASSHDRGNYGYTF. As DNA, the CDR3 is TGTGCCAGCAGCCATGACAGGGGGAACTATGGCTACACCTTC.

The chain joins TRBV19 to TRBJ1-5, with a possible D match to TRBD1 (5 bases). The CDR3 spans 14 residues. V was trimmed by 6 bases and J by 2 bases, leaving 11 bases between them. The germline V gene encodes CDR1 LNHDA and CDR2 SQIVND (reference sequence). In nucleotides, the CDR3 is TGTGCCAGTAGCTGGGGCGGGGGCAATCAGCCCCAGCATTTT. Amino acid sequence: CASSWGGGNQPQHF.

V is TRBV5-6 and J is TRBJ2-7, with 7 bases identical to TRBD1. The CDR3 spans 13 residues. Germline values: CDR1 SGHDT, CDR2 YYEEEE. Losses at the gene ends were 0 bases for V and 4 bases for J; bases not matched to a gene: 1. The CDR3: CASSLDRGYEQYF. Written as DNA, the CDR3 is TGTGCCAGCAGCTTGGACAGGGGATACGAGCAGTACTTC.

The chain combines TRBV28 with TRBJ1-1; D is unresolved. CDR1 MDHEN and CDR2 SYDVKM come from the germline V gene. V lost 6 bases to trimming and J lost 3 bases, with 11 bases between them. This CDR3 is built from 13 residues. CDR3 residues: CASRVGSHTEAFF. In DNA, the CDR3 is TGTGCCAGCAGGGTGGGCAGCCACACTGAAGCTTTCTTT.

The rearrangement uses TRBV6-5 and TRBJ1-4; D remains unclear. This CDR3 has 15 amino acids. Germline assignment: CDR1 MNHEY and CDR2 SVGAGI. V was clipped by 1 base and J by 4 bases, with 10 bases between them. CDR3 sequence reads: CASSYYRGYNEKLFF. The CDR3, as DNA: TGTGCCAGCAGTTACTACCGGGGATATAATGAAAAACTGTTTTTT.

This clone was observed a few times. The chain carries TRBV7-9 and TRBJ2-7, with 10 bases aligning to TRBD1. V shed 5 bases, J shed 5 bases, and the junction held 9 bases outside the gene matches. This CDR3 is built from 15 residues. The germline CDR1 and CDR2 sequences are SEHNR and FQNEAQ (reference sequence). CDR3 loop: CASSHSGQGGDEQYF. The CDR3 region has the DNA TGTGCCAGCAGCCACTCCGGACAGGGGGGCGACGAGCAGTACTTC. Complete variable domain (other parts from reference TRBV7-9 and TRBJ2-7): DTGVSQNPRHKITKRGQNVTFRCDPISEHNRLYWYRQTLGQGPEFLTYFQNEAQLEKSRLLSDRFSAERPKGSFSTLEIQRTEQGDSAMYLCASSHSGQGGDEQYFGPGTRLTVT.

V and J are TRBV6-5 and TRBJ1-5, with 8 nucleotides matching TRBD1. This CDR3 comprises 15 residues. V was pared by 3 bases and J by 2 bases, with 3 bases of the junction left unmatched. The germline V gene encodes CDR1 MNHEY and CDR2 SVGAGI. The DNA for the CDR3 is TGTGCCAGCAGTTATTCAGGGGGCGGCAATCAGCCCCAGCATTTT. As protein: CASSYSGGGNQPQHF.

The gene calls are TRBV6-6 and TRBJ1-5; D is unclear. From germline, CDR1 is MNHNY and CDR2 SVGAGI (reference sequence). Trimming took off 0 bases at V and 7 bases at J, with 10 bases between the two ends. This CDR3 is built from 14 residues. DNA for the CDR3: TGTGCCAGCAGTTACTCGGGCATCTACCAGCCCCAGCATTTT. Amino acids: CASSYSGIYQPQHF.

CDR3 bases: TGTGCCAGCAGCCTGACCGCGGACGAGCAGTACTTC. Residues: CASSLTADEQYF. The chain recombines TRBV11-2 with TRBJ2-7, with no clear D. This CDR3 region has 12 residues. V shed 5 bases and J shed 5 bases, with 10 bases lying between them. Germline CDR1 is SGHAT and CDR2 is FQNNGV.